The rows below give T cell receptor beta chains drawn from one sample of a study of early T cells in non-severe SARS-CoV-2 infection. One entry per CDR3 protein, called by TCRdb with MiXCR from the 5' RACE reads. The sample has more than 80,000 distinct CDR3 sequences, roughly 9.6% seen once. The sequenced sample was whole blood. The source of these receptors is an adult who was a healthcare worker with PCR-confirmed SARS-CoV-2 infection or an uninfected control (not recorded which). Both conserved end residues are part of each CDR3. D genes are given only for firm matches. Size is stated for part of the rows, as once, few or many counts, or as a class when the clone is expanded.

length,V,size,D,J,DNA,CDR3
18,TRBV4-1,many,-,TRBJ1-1,TGCGCCAGCAGCCAAGATTGGGGGACGTCGGTAGTAGACACTGAAGCTTTCTTT,CASSQDWGTSVVDTEAFF
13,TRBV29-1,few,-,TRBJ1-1,TGCAGCGCGAGGGGACACGGGGACACTGAAGCTTTCTTT,CSARGHGDTEAFF
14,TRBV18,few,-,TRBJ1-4,TGTGCCAGCTCACCCCCTGTGACTAATGAAAAACTGTTTTTT,CASSPPVTNEKLFF
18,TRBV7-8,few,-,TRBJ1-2,TGTGCCAGCAGCTCCTCAGGGGCTAGGGTCCCCGCCAACTATGGCTACACCTTC,CASSSSGARVPANYGYTF
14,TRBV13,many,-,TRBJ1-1,TGTGCCAGCAGCCTCCGGGCAGCCAGCGGGGCAGCTTTCTTT,CASSLRAASGAAFF
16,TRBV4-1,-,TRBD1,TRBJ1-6,TGCGCCAGCAGCCAAGGCAGGGACAGCTGGAATTCACCCCTCCATTTT,CASSQGRDSWNSPLHF
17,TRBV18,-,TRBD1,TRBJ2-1,TGTGCCAGCTCACCGAGAAGAGGGGGCGGCTCTGGCAATGAGCAGTTCTTC,CASSPRRGGGSGNEQFF
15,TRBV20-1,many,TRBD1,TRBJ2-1,TGCAGTGCTAGAGACACCGGGACAGGTGTCAATGAGCAGTTCTTC,CSARDTGTGVNEQFF
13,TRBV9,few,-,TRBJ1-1,TGTGCCAGCAGCGTAGAAGATGACACTGAAGCTTTCTTT,CASSVEDDTEAFF
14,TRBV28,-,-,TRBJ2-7,TGTGCCAGCAGCGGGATCAGCCCTTCCTACGAGCAGTACTTC,CASSGISPSYEQYF
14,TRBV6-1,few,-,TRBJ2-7,TGTGCCAGCAGTGAAAGGGGGGATGCCTACGAGCAGTACTTC,CASSERGDAYEQYF
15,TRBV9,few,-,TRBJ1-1,TGTGCCAGCAGCACAGGCGGACACATGAACACTGAAGCTTTCTTT,CASSTGGHMNTEAFF
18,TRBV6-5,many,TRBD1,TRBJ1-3,TGTGCCAGCAGTTACCGGGACAGGATTGCCAACCGTGGAAACACCATATATTTT,CASSYRDRIANRGNTIYF
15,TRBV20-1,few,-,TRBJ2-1,TGCAGTGCTAGAGATCCCGCAGGGACCTACAATGAGCAGTTCTTC,CSARDPAGTYNEQFF
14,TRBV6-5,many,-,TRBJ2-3,TGTGCCAGCAGTTACAGTCGTAGCACAGATACGCAGTATTTT,CASSYSRSTDTQYF
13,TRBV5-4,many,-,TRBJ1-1,TGTGCCAGCAGCACCCAGATGAACACTGAAGCTTTCTTT,CASSTQMNTEAFF